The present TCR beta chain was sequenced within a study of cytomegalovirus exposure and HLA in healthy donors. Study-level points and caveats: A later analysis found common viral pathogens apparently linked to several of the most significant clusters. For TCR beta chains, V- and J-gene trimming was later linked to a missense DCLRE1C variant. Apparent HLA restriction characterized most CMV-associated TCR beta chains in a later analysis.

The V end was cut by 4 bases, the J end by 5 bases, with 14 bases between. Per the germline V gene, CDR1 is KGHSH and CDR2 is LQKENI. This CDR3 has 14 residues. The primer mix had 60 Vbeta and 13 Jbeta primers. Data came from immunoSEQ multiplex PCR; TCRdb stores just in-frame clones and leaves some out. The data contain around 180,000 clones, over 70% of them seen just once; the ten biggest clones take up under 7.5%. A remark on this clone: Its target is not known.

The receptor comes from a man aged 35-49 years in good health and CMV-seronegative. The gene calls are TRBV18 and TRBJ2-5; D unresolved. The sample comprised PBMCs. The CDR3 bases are TGTGCCAGCTCACTCTTTATTGGAGTGGAGACCCAGTACTTC. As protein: CASSLFIGVETQYF.